This TCR beta chain was retrieved from a study of liver allograft versus peripheral blood T cells. Looking at the study overall: Repertoires of T cell receptors in transplanted livers were compared with recipients' peripheral blood repertoires. Study-level findings and limits: Within liver allografts, T cell receptor repertoires were reportedly different from those in peripheral blood.

TCRdb itself ran the reads through MiXCR, one entry per CDR3 protein. The sample has some 9,000 distinct CDR3 sequences, roughly a quarter seen once. This clonotype qualifies as medium-sized. Its antigen is unidentified. This CDR3 has 14 amino acids. Germline loops: CDR1 LNHDA, CDR2 SQIVND (reference sequence). Between the trimmed V and J ends, which lost 5 bases and 8 bases, there was a span of 15 bases. The clonotype comes from a human patient who had a liver transplant. Some T cells could come from the graft donor. The chain carries TRBV19 and TRBJ1-4; D uncertain. Written as DNA, the CDR3 is TGTGCCAGTAGTTCCCGTCTTGGGAGGGAAAAACTGTTTTTT. This codes for CASSSRLGREKLFF.